Listed below are T cell receptor beta chains from one sample, sequenced in a study of a mutant IDH1 vaccine in newly diagnosed glioma. Their antigen targets remain unknown. Clones were read by immunoSEQ multiplex PCR, and TCRdb kept only the in-frame ones, dropping some. The sample yields roughly 50,000 clones, around 78% seen once. Sequenced here: PBMCs, sampled from a glioma patient whose treatment included an IDH1 peptide vaccine. The receptors were gathered from a middle-aged woman with glioma. Both conserved end residues are part of each CDR3. The D gene is left open where the match is weak. Rows give clone size only sometimes, using once, few, many, or a class for an expanded clone.

v_call	clone_size	j_call	d_call	cdr3_aa	cdr3_nt
TRBV7-8	-	TRBJ1-3	-	CASSYRETRNTIYF	TGTGCCAGCAGCTACAGGGAAACCAGAAACACCATATATTTT
TRBV14	-	TRBJ1-5	-	CASSTFAGQFNQPQHF	TGTGCCAGCAGCACCTTTGCGGGGCAGTTCAATCAGCCCCAGCATTTT
TRBV7-7	few	TRBJ2-2	TRBD1	CASSSHRGRDTGELFF	TGTGCTAGCAGCTCACACAGGGGGCGAGACACCGGGGAGCTGTTTTTT
TRBV12-5	few	TRBJ1-1	TRBD1	CASGEGARNTEAFF	TGTGCTAGTGGAGAGGGGGCTAGGAACACTGAAGCTTTCTTT
TRBV27	-	TRBJ1-1	-	CASSLFLTGGTEAFF	TGTGCCAGCAGTTTATTCCTGACAGGCGGAACTGAAGCTTTCTTT
TRBV2	-	TRBJ1-6	TRBD1	CASSGTGALVGNSPLHF	TGTGCCAGCAGTGGGACAGGCGCCCTGGTTGGTAATTCACCCCTCCACTTT
TRBV19	-	TRBJ1-2	TRBD1	CASSIDTGVRGYTF	TGTGCCAGTAGTATAGATACAGGGGTGCGGGGCTACACCTTC
TRBV12-5	-	TRBJ2-2	TRBD2	CASGLALAGGSGELFF	TGTGCTAGTGGTTTGGCCTTAGCGGGGGGGTCCGGGGAGCTGTTTTTT
TRBV9	-	TRBJ1-6	-	CASSVDPGTNSPLHF	TGTGCCAGCAGCGTAGATCCAGGGACCAATTCACCCCTCCACTTT
TRBV2	-	TRBJ1-6	-	CASSPAGGNSPLHF	TGTGCCAGCAGTCCAGCCGGTGGTAATTCACCCCTCCACTTT
TRBV10-3	-	TRBJ1-1	TRBD1	CAISGGQGGNTEAFF	TGTGCCATCAGTGGGGGACAGGGGGGGAACACTGAAGCTTTCTTT
TRBV2	-	TRBJ2-5	-	CASSYSTGRLRETQYF	TGTGCCAGCAGTTACTCGACGGGACGCCTCCGGGAGACCCAGTACTTC
TRBV5-3	-	TRBJ1-5	TRBD1	CARSPPAGQGADSNQPQHF	TGTGCCAGAAGCCCCCCTGCGGGACAGGGGGCGGATAGCAATCAGCCCCAGCATTTT
TRBV7-2	few	TRBJ1-1	-	CASSLAGAAEAFF	TGTGCCAGCAGCTTAGCTGGGGCGGCTGAAGCTTTCTTT
TRBV7-8	-	TRBJ2-7	-	CASSLRDLGEQYF	TGTGCCAGCAGCCTCCGGGACCTGGGGGAGCAGTACTTC
TRBV18	-	TRBJ1-6	TRBD1	CASSPPGQGNSPLHF	TGTGCCAGCTCACCTCCGGGACAGGGGAATTCACCCCTCCACTTT
TRBV2	-	TRBJ1-2	-	CASREGRYGYTF	TGTGCCAGCAGGGAGGGAAGGTATGGCTACACCTTC
TRBV6-5	-	TRBJ1-6	-	CASSYGRTVGGSPLHF	TGTGCCAGCAGTTACGGCAGGACCGTGGGGGGATCACCCCTCCACTTT
TRBV2	once	TRBJ1-1	TRBD1	CASSPGQGTNTEAFF	TGTGCCAGCAGCCCGGGACAGGGTACGAACACTGAAGCTTTCTTT
TRBV5-5	-	TRBJ2-5	-	CASSFFLSRTQYF	TGTGCCAGCAGCTTTTTTTTATCAAGGACCCAGTACTTC
TRBV2	-	TRBJ1-2	TRBD1	CASSGGQGWGYTF	TGTGCCAGCAGTGGGGGACAGGGTTGGGGCTACACCTTC
TRBV5-1	-	TRBJ1-3	-	CASSLHLGGNTIYF	TGCGCCAGCAGCTTACACCTGGGGGGAAACACCATATATTTT
TRBV5-1	-	TRBJ2-3	-	CASSLEQGPQYF	TGCGCCAGCAGCTTGGAGCAGGGGCCGCAGTATTTT
TRBV18	-	TRBJ1-1	TRBD1	CASSPGQVNTEAFF	TGTGCCAGCTCACCGGGACAGGTGAACACTGAAGCTTTCTTT
TRBV5-4	-	TRBJ1-4	-	CASSSALETNEKLFF	TGTGCCAGCAGCTCTGCCTTGGAGACTAATGAAAAACTGTTTTTT
TRBV28	-	TRBJ2-7	-	CASSMDGYEQYF	TGTGCCAGCAGTATGGACGGCTACGAGCAGTACTTC
TRBV4-1	-	TRBJ1-3	-	CASSLIDDVHSGNTIYF	TGCGCCAGCAGCCTCATAGATGACGTTCACTCTGGAAACACCATATATTTT
TRBV7-2	-	TRBJ1-1	-	CASSWGVIEAFF	TGTGCCAGCAGTTGGGGGGTGATCGAAGCTTTCTTT
TRBV6-1	-	TRBJ1-1	-	CASSDPPGPTGTEAFF	TGTGCCAGCAGTGATCCCCCGGGGCCGACGGGGACTGAAGCTTTCTTT
TRBV7-2	-	TRBJ2-2	-	CASSPLPGASHGELFF	TGTGCCAGCAGCCCCCTCCCGGGGGCCTCCCACGGGGAGCTGTTTTTT
TRBV7-6	-	TRBJ2-5	-	CTSSFGPGQNQETQYF	TGTACCAGCAGCTTCGGCCCCGGCCAAAACCAAGAGACCCAGTACTTC
TRBV30	-	TRBJ2-7	-	CAWSARGYEQYF	TGTGCCTGGAGCGCCAGGGGCTACGAGCAGTACTTC
TRBV5-6	-	TRBJ1-6	-	CASSLEVASSPLHF	TGTGCCAGCAGCTTGGAGGTAGCAAGTTCACCCCTCCACTTT
TRBV14	-	TRBJ1-5	-	CASSQDAGQPQHF	TGTGCCAGCAGCCAGGATGCGGGCCAGCCCCAGCATTTT
TRBV5-1	-	TRBJ1-2	-	CASSGNYGYTF	TGCGCCAGCAGTGGTAACTATGGCTACACCTTC
TRBV6-5	-	TRBJ2-3	-	CASSSRSHPPAQYF	TGTGCCAGCAGTTCTCGGTCCCACCCGCCCGCGCAGTATTTT
TRBV27	-	TRBJ1-1	-	CASGWGANTEAFF	TGTGCCAGCGGGTGGGGCGCGAACACTGAAGCTTTCTTT
TRBV7-8	few	TRBJ2-7	TRBD2	CASLKMGTRPDEQYF	TGTGCCAGCCTTAAGATGGGGACTAGACCGGATGAGCAGTACTTC
TRBV2	-	TRBJ1-5	-	CASSVESGSQPQHF	TGTGCCAGCAGTGTGGAGTCGGGTAGCCAGCCCCAGCATTTT
TRBV7-2	-	TRBJ2-4	TRBD2	CASSLVGTSGENIQYF	TGTGCCAGCAGCTTAGTGGGGACTAGCGGGGAAAACATTCAGTACTTC
TRBV10-2	-	TRBJ1-5	-	CASSPRGGADQPQHF	TGCGCCAGCAGCCCCCGGGGGGGGGCGGATCAGCCCCAGCATTTT
TRBV2	few	TRBJ1-1	-	CASLNIPEAFF	TGTGCCAGCCTGAACATCCCTGAAGCTTTCTTT
TRBV19	-	TRBJ2-1	-	CASALTRGSYNEQFF	TGTGCCAGCGCCCTGACCCGGGGCTCCTACAATGAGCAGTTCTTC
TRBV5-1	-	TRBJ2-1	TRBD2	CASRASGGRSSYNEQFF	TGCGCCAGCAGAGCTAGCGGGGGGCGGAGCTCCTACAATGAGCAGTTCTTC
TRBV2	-	TRBJ2-7	-	CASSRGVGGIYEQYF	TGTGCCAGCAGCCGAGGTGTCGGGGGAATCTACGAGCAGTACTTC
TRBV30	-	TRBJ1-6	-	CAWRGRQYNSPLHF	TGTGCCTGGAGGGGGCGGCAGTATAATTCACCCCTCCACTTT